Presented here are 3 T cell receptor beta chains from one specimen sequenced in a study of patients and donors after allogeneic stem cell transplantation. TCRdb reprocessed the RT-PCR reads with MiXCR, giving one entry per CDR3 protein. The table records about 960,000 distinct CDR3 sequences, around 17% of them present only once. Sequenced material: blood, either unsorted or a sorted T cell fraction (not recorded which). These receptors were obtained from a human donor who was either an allogeneic HSCT recipient or a stem cell or donor lymphocyte infusion donor (not recorded which). It is not recorded whose cells these are; they may come from a transplant donor.

This clonotype was seen a few times. The rearrangement uses TRBV20-1 and TRBJ2-7, with 7 bases lining up with TRBD2. Germline values: CDR1 DFQATT, CDR2 SNEGSKA (reference sequence). V shed 3 bases and J 0 bases; nucleotides not matched to a gene: 2. CDR3 length: 13 amino acids. The CDR3 reads CSASSGYSYEQYF. Here the CDR3 DNA reads TGCAGTGCTAGTAGCGGGTACTCCTACGAGCAGTACTTC.

This clonotype appeared a few times. The rearrangement joins TRBV4-3 to TRBJ2-3; 7 nucleotides agree with TRBD2. The CDR3 runs to 18 residues. Germline CDR1 reads LGHNA; CDR2 reads YSLEER. V shed 0 bases, J shed 2 bases, and the junction held 11 bases outside the gene matches. In nucleotides, the CDR3 is TGCGCCAGCAGCCAAGATACGATGAGCGGGGTGGTCACAGATACGCAGTATTTT. This sequence encodes CASSQDTMSGVVTDTQYF.

Many counts were recorded for this clonotype. The chain carries TRBV4-3 and TRBJ1-5; D is perhaps TRBD1 (6 bases). This CDR3 region has 17 residues. V was clipped by 0 bases and J by 3 bases, with 15 bases between them. Looked up from germline, CDR1 is LGHNA and CDR2 is YSLEER. CDR3 sequence: CASSQETRTANNQPQHF. CDR3 bases: TGCGCCAGCAGCCAAGAGACGCGGACAGCTAACAATCAGCCCCAGCATTTT.